This is a list of T cell receptor beta chains from one sample in a study of T cell repertoires in cytomegalovirus infection. MiXCR, applied by TCRdb to the reads, yields one record per CDR3 protein. In the table there are approximately 97,000 distinct CDR3 sequences, 15% to 20% of which are singletons. Sequencing used PBMCs. Receptors originate from a human donor in good health (CMV status not recorded). Some clones in this sample may be carry-over from other donors' samples. CDR3s include the opening cysteine and the closing phenylalanine or tryptophan. The order of the fields is D gene, J gene, clone size, V gene, CDR3 protein, CDR3 DNA. A D gene is named only where the DNA matches it firmly. Size is stated for part of the rows, as once, few or many counts, or as a class when the clone is expanded.

- TRBJ2-4 many TRBV7-2 CASSFTAGDIQYF TGTGCCAGCAGCTTTACGGCAGGCGACATTCAGTACTTC
- TRBJ2-1 - TRBV7-7 CASSLAGQGGEQFF TGTGCTAGCAGCTTAGCCGGCCAGGGTGGGGAGCAGTTCTTC
- TRBJ2-3 many TRBV12-5 CASGLGRLAQYF TGTGCTAGTGGTTTAGGCCGACTGGCGCAGTATTTT
- TRBJ1-1 many TRBV6-4 CASKIREDTEAFF TGTGCCAGCAAGATTCGGGAAGACACTGAAGCTTTCTTT
- TRBJ1-5 few TRBV7-2 CASTFPNQPQHF TGTGCCAGCACCTTTCCCAATCAGCCCCAGCATTTT
- TRBJ2-5 - TRBV29-1 CSVGVYTKETQYF TGCAGCGTTGGAGTCTACACAAAAGAGACCCAGTACTTC
TRBD2 TRBJ2-1 - TRBV7-6 CPSSPSGGAGHEQFF TGTCCCAGCAGCCCAAGCGGGGGGGCCGGCCATGAGCAGTTCTTC
- TRBJ2-3 - TRBV29-1 CSVEERADTQYF TGCAGCGTTGAAGAACGCGCAGATACGCAGTATTTT
TRBD1 TRBJ2-3 few TRBV7-2 CASSPRGRLTDTQYF TGTGCCAGCAGCCCCAGGGGGCGCCTCACAGATACGCAGTATTTT
- TRBJ2-3 many TRBV28 CASSLTTKRVTDTQYF TGTGCCAGCAGTTTAACGACGAAGCGGGTCACAGATACGCAGTATTTT
- TRBJ1-1 few TRBV7-2 CASSSQGTSSSRAFF TGTGCCAGCAGCTCCCAGGGGACTTCGTCCTCGCGAGCTTTCTTT
- TRBJ1-2 many TRBV2 CASSEQVTYGYTF TGTGCCAGCAGTGAACAGGTTACCTATGGCTACACCTTC
- TRBJ1-5 many TRBV7-9 CASSLDNQPQHF TGTGCCAGCAGCTTGGACAATCAGCCCCAGCATTTT
- TRBJ2-1 many TRBV28 CASSFFGVPSAHPKYNEQFF TGTGCCAGCAGTTTTTTCGGGGTCCCCTCAGCACACCCGAAATACAATGAGCAGTTCTTC
TRBD1 TRBJ1-5 - TRBV19 CATHSGTGNNQPQHF TGTGCCACCCATTCCGGGACAGGCAACAACCAGCCCCAGCATTTT
- TRBJ2-7 - TRBV10-3 CATSGTGVLYEQYF TGTGCCACCAGTGGTACGGGAGTACTCTACGAGCAGTACTTC
- TRBJ2-5 - TRBV10-1 CASSESSTFQETQYF TGCGCCAGCAGTGAGTCGTCGACCTTCCAAGAGACCCAGTACTTC
TRBD1 TRBJ1-6 - TRBV5-1 CASSTGTGNSPLHF TGCGCCAGCAGCACCGGGACAGGGAATTCACCCCTCCACTTT
TRBD1 TRBJ1-1 few TRBV28 CASSFLLDREGTEAFF TGTGCCAGCAGTTTCCTACTCGACAGGGAAGGGACTGAAGCTTTCTTT
- TRBJ1-1 few TRBV5-1 CASSHGATSEAFF TGCGCCAGCAGCCACGGGGCGACCTCCGAAGCTTTCTTT
- TRBJ1-2 many TRBV7-4 CASSLIGDGYTF TGTGCCAGCAGCTTAATCGGGGATGGCTACACCTTC
- TRBJ1-2 once TRBV5-1 CASSLGQLYGYTF TGCGCCAGCAGCCTCGGACAGCTATATGGCTACACCTTC
TRBD1 TRBJ2-3 - TRBV12-3/TRBV12-4 CATGTGVRQYF TGTGCCACCGGGACAGGGGTGAGGCAGTATTTT
- TRBJ1-2 few TRBV5-1 CASSPRPTNYGYTF TGCGCCAGCAGCCCCCGACCAACTAACTATGGCTACACCTTC
- TRBJ1-6 - TRBV12-3/TRBV12-4 CASSLGDNSPLHF TGTGCCAGCAGTTTAGGGGATAATTCACCCCTCCACTTT
- TRBJ2-1 many TRBV7-2 CASSSYRRDEQFF TGTGCCAGCAGCTCATACAGGAGGGATGAGCAGTTCTTC
TRBD2 TRBJ2-2 - TRBV20-1 CSATSGGTNTGELFF TGCAGTGCTACAAGCGGGGGGACGAACACCGGGGAGCTGTTTTTT
- TRBJ1-3 many TRBV7-2 CASSLVAVRLNTIYF TGTGCCAGCAGCTTAGTGGCAGTACGACTAAACACCATATATTTT
TRBD1 TRBJ1-1 few TRBV6-5 CASSPPGQTAVAFF TGTGCCAGCAGTCCACCGGGACAGACTGCGGTAGCTTTCTTT
- TRBJ2-1 - TRBV11-3 CASSPEGVSSYNEQFF TGTGCCAGCAGCCCAGAGGGGGTAAGCTCCTACAATGAGCAGTTCTTC
- TRBJ2-5 many TRBV19 CASSGGAGQETQYF TGTGCCAGTAGTGGGGGCGCGGGACAAGAGACCCAGTACTTC
- TRBJ2-1 - TRBV5-6 CASSFGRFNEQFF TGTGCCAGCAGCTTTGGGCGTTTCAATGAGCAGTTCTTC
TRBD2 TRBJ2-2 - TRBV12-3/TRBV12-4 CASSLRTSGANTGELFF TGTGCCAGCAGTTTACGCACTAGCGGAGCGAACACCGGGGAGCTGTTTTTT
- TRBJ2-6 many TRBV6-2/TRBV6-3 CASSYSGTGANVLTF TGTGCCAGCAGTTACTCAGGGACGGGGGCCAACGTCCTGACTTTC
TRBD1 TRBJ2-7 many TRBV28 CASSQSHRGSYEQYF TGTGCCAGCAGTCAATCCCACAGGGGATCATACGAGCAGTACTTC
- TRBJ2-5 few TRBV7-2 CASSLARAGSQETQYF TGTGCCAGCAGCTTAGCGCGGGCGGGGAGCCAAGAGACCCAGTACTTC
- TRBJ2-1 few TRBV19 CASKEVLSSYNEQFF TGTGCCAGTAAAGAGGTCCTTAGCTCCTACAATGAGCAGTTCTTC
- TRBJ1-5 few TRBV7-9 CASSLDTGSGNQPQHF TGTGCCAGCAGCTTAGACACAGGATCAGGCAATCAGCCCCAGCATTTT
TRBD1 TRBJ2-5 once TRBV20-1 CSARDQGTGRETQYF TGCAGTGCTAGAGATCAGGGGACAGGGAGGGAGACCCAGTACTTC
- TRBJ2-5 medium-sized TRBV2 CASRGKQGSGETQYF TGTGCCAGCAGGGGGAAACAGGGTTCGGGAGAGACCCAGTACTTC
- TRBJ1-1 many TRBV5-4 CASSPLGVNTEAFF TGTGCCAGCAGCCCCCTCGGGGTGAACACTGAAGCTTTCTTT
- TRBJ2-2 few TRBV14 CASSQVTVVTGELFF TGTGCCAGCAGCCAAGTGACGGTGGTGACCGGGGAGCTGTTTTTT
- TRBJ1-1 many TRBV2 CASDSADFTEAFF TGTGCCAGCGATTCAGCGGATTTCACTGAAGCTTTCTTT
- TRBJ1-1 - TRBV7-9 CASSPTLNTEAFF TGTGCCAGCAGCCCAACACTGAACACTGAAGCTTTCTTT
- TRBJ2-7 - TRBV10-3 CAISEGGNEQYF TGTGCCATCAGTGAAGGGGGTAACGAGCAGTACTTC
- TRBJ2-1 many TRBV7-2 CASSPSRSTDEQFF TGTGCCAGCAGCCCGAGTCGCTCTACGGATGAGCAGTTCTTC
- TRBJ2-1 few TRBV6-2/TRBV6-3 CASRSTNSVEQFF TGTGCCAGCAGATCTACTAATAGCGTTGAGCAGTTCTTC
- TRBJ2-2 many TRBV7-9 CASSLGTGTQNTGELFF TGTGCCAGCAGCTTAGGGACCGGGACACAGAACACCGGGGAGCTGTTTTTT
- TRBJ1-5 - TRBV19 CASSTPGSDQPQHF TGTGCCAGTAGTACCCCAGGGAGCGATCAGCCCCAGCATTTT
- TRBJ2-5 - TRBV4-2 CASSGSGRQETQYF TGTGCCAGCAGTGGATCCGGACGGCAAGAGACCCAGTACTTC
- TRBJ1-5 many TRBV7-2 CASSLVTGDYSNQPQHF TGTGCCAGCAGCTTAGTGACAGGAGATTATAGCAATCAGCCCCAGCATTTT
- TRBJ2-7 - TRBV5-1 CASSGGPGGHEQYF TGCGCCAGCAGCGGGGGCCCTGGGGGCCACGAGCAGTACTTC
- TRBJ2-5 few TRBV10-3 CAISAGHGETQYF TGTGCCATCAGTGCGGGACACGGGGAGACCCAGTACTTC
- TRBJ2-3 few TRBV6-8 CASSYFRTDTQYF TGTGCCAGCAGTTACTTTCGCACAGATACGCAGTATTTT
- TRBJ1-5 - TRBV28 CASSVTPIREPQHF TGTGCCAGCAGCGTAACCCCCATAAGGGAGCCCCAGCATTTT
- TRBJ2-1 - TRBV11-2 CASSSSMRLVSDNEQFF TGTGCCAGCAGCTCGTCCATGAGGCTAGTTTCTGACAATGAGCAGTTCTTC
- TRBJ2-7 few TRBV20-1 CSASVAKTGHSNEQYF TGCAGTGCTAGTGTGGCAAAGACGGGCCATTCCAACGAGCAGTACTTC
- TRBJ2-3 many TRBV7-9 CASSAQGSSTDTQYF TGTGCCAGCAGCGCACAGGGCTCTAGCACAGATACGCAGTATTTT
- TRBJ2-7 many TRBV7-9 CASSLGVGPGEQYF TGTGCCAGCAGCTTAGGAGTAGGACCGGGGGAGCAGTACTTC
- TRBJ1-6 few TRBV6-2/TRBV6-3 CASNFFRGWNSPLHF TGTGCCAGCAACTTCTTTCGGGGCTGGAATTCACCCCTCCACTTT